This T cell receptor (beta chain) comes out of a study of T-cell memory formation after mild COVID-19. About the study: TCR clustering was largely donor specific. Study-wide points: Among clones contracting day 15 to 85, CD4/CD8 was balanced, whereas later expanders leaned CD4+. In second-wave clones peaking day 37, SARS-CoV-2 specificity remained unconfirmed.

TCRalpha and TCRbeta libraries used 5'RACE with constant-segment primers and UMIs. TCRdb independently ran MiXCR on the 5' RACE reads; one entry per CDR3 protein. The data contain a few hundred thousand distinct CDR3 sequences, less than 25% of them singletons. V lost 6 bases to trimming and J lost 4 bases, with 16 bases between them. The CDR3 spans 15 residues. This clonotype was seen many times. As yet, its antigen is unknown. The sequence was collected from an adult woman who had mild COVID-19 (a few samples of this study predate the infection). Cell type and time point are not known. The chain has TRBV12-3 or TRBV12-4 and TRBJ2-4; tentatively, D is TRBD1 (6 bases). Sequenced input: PBMCs or a T cell subset sorted from them (not recorded which). CDR3 nucleotides: TGTGCCAGCAGCCCTAGGGGGACACAGAAAAACATTCAGTACTTC. Translation gives CASSPRGTQKNIQYF.